These 12 T cell receptor beta chains share one sample of origin, sequenced in a study of T cells in localized non-small cell lung cancer. Sequenced by immunoSEQ multiplex PCR; TCRdb stores in-frame clones only, minus some. Among 70,000 to 75,000 clones listed, about 88% were seen once. The sample consisted of peripheral blood, taken before any cancer treatment. These receptors came from a female donor older than 55 with stage I lung adenocarcinoma.

The chain couples TRBV5-1 to TRBJ2-1; 7 bases line up with TRBD2. Trimming took 0 bases from V and 1 from J; bases not matched to a gene: 1. The CDR3 loop spans 15 amino acids. Per germline, CDR1 SGHRS and CDR2 YFSETQ. The CDR3 coding sequence is TGCGCCAGCAGCTTGGTGGGGGGGTCCTACAATGAGCAGTTCTTC. Translation: CASSLVGGSYNEQFF.

The CDR3, as DNA: TGTGCCAGTAGTACCTGGAATAGCGGGGGGGTCAATGAGCAGTTCTTC. This encodes CASSTWNSGGVNEQFF. The chain combines TRBV19 with TRBJ2-1; 11 positions match TRBD2. The germline CDR1 and CDR2 sequences are LNHDA and SQIVND (reference sequence). V trimming: 4 bases; J trimming: 6 bases; junction bases outside the gene matches: 8. The CDR3 is 16 residues long.

In nucleotides, the CDR3 is TGTGCCAGCTCAGCTCTCGATAGAGGCGAGCAGTACTTC. Translated: CASSALDRGEQYF. The rearrangement links TRBV18 to TRBJ2-7; D ambiguous. CDR3 length: 13 residues. CDR1 is KGHSH and CDR2 is LQKENI in the germline V gene. V was shortened by 5 bases and J by 6 bases, with 14 bases between the two germline ends. Drawing the rest from reference TRBV18 and TRBJ2-7, the complete variable domain is NAGVMQNPRHLVRRRGQEARLRCSPMKGHSHVYWYRQLPEEGLKFMVYLQKENIIDESGMPKERFSAEFPKEGPSILRIQQVVRGDSAAYFCASSALDRGEQYFGPGTRLTVT.

CDR3 nucleotides: TGCGCCAGCAGCCCAAGGGTGGGGGAAGAGACCCAGTACTTC. Its protein is CASSPRVGEETQYF. V usage is TRBV4-1 and J usage is TRBJ2-5; D may correspond to TRBD1 or TRBD2 (5 bases each). The germline V and J ends were trimmed by 4 bases and 3 bases, with 12 bases remaining between them. There are 14 residues in the CDR3. Looked up from germline, CDR1 is MGHRA and CDR2 is YSYEKL.

The J gene is TRBJ1-1, the V gene TRBV27; D may be TRBD1 (5 bases). This CDR3 has 15 residues. The V end was cut by 2 bases, the J end by 4 bases, with 14 bases between. Germline CDR1 and CDR2: MNHEY and SMNVEV (reference sequence). CDR3 residues: CASSLPGRLGTEAFF. The CDR3 DNA is TGTGCCAGCAGTTTACCGGGGCGTTTGGGCACTGAAGCTTTCTTT.

This clone was observed once. This sequence joins TRBV28 and TRBJ1-3; D not certain. CDR3 size: 15 residues. V dropped 7 bases and J dropped 0 bases, with 13 bases sitting between them. The germline gives CDR1 MDHEN, CDR2 SYDVKM. The CDR3 reads CASTSASTSGNTIYF. DNA of the CDR3: TGTGCCAGCACCTCAGCTTCGACCTCTGGAAACACCATATATTTT.

The V call is TRBV19, the J call TRBJ1-2; D may be TRBD1 (6 bases). V was cut by 5 bases and J by 4 bases, with 14 bases left in between. The CDR3 sequence is 14 residues long. CDR1 and CDR2 from the germline V gene are LNHDA and SQIVND (reference sequence). The CDR3 nucleotides read TGTGCCAGTAGTTACGGGCTAGGGGGCTATGGCTACACCTTC. This gives the protein CASSYGLGGYGYTF.

This clone showed up just a few times. CDR3 amino acids: CASSEPGHQPQHF. The CDR3 DNA is TGTGCCAGCAGTGAGCCAGGTCATCAGCCCCAGCATTTT. The chain combines TRBV25-1 with TRBJ1-5; D not certain. Germline V gives CDR1 MGHDK, CDR2 SYGVNS. There are 13 residues in the CDR3. The V end lost 3 bases, the J end lost 5 bases, and 8 bases lay between the germline ends.

This clone was seen more than once but under ten times. The chain employs TRBV6-5 and TRBJ1-1, with a weak D call TRBD1 (5 bases). From germline, CDR1 is MNHEY and CDR2 SVGAGI. V was shortened by 0 bases and J by 7 bases, with 9 bases between the two germline ends. This CDR3 has 13 residues. The CDR3 spells CASSYSGVGEAFF. DNA of the CDR3: TGTGCCAGCAGTTACTCAGGGGTCGGTGAAGCTTTCTTT.

The V gene is TRBV19, the J gene TRBJ2-5, with 8 bases that match TRBD2. The CDR3 extends over 14 amino acids. Germline-derived CDR1 and CDR2 are LNHDA and SQIVND (reference sequence). V gave up 6 bases and J gave up 1 base; unmatched junction bases: 4. CDR3 protein: CASRRGESQETQYF. DNA for the CDR3: TGTGCCAGTAGGCGGGGGGAGAGCCAAGAGACCCAGTACTTC.

The V and J genes are TRBV2 and TRBJ2-1; TRBD2 aligns across 7 bases. This CDR3 region has 16 residues. The V gene's germline CDR1 is SNHLY and CDR2 FYNNEI. V shed 2 bases, J shed 11 bases, and the junction held 15 bases outside the gene matches. Written as DNA, the CDR3 is TGTGCCAGCAGTGAATTAGTGGGATCCGGGACTACAAAGCAGTTCTTC. It translates to CASSELVGSGTTKQFF.

As concerns this clone: The sample holds other DNA sequences that translate to the same CDR3. J is TRBJ2-5 and V is TRBV5-1, with 8 bases lining up with TRBD2. The CDR3 is made up of 15 amino acids. Germline values: CDR1 SGHRS, CDR2 YFSETQ. V was pared by 1 base and J by 2 bases, with 4 bases of the junction left unmatched. The CDR3 DNA is TGCGCCAGCAGCTTGAGGACGGGGGGGCAAGAGACCCAGTACTTC. Translating gives CASSLRTGGQETQYF.